The 7 T cell receptor beta chains below were found in one sample sequenced in a study of beta chain features in type 1 diabetes. Study results and limitations: TCRB CDR3s from Type 1 diabetes patients were moderately but significantly shorter in all four CD4+ subsets.

Which antigens these TCRs recognize remains unknown. Reverse transcription of all isolated RNA meant that expressed TCRB transcripts were sequenced. The data were produced by immunoSEQ multiplex PCR, yet TCRdb's version contains in-frame clones alone and is incomplete. The sample shows hundreds of thousands of clones, 13% of them seen only once. The material sequenced was naive CD4+ T cells from blood. The origin of the receptors is a man aged 18 to 29 with type 1 diabetes.

This sequence joins TRBV30 and TRBJ1-2; D is possibly TRBD1 (5 bases). V shed 0 bases and J shed 8 bases, with 10 bases lying between them. The CDR3 runs to 12 residues. Looked up from germline, CDR1 is GTSNPN and CDR2 is SVGIG (reference sequence). This CDR3 reads CAWSVQPGGYTF. CDR3 in DNA: TGTGCCTGGAGTGTACAACCAGGGGGCTACACCTTC. The complete variable domain, with remaining parts taken from reference TRBV30 and TRBJ1-2, reads SQTIHQWPATLVQPVGSPLSLECTVEGTSNPNLYWYRQAAGRGLQLLFYSVGIGQISSEVPQNLSASRPQDRQFILSSKKLLLSDSGFYLCAWSVQPGGYTFGSGTRLTVV.

This clone turned up a few times. V gene TRBV18 combines with J gene TRBJ2-5; 7 bases are a match to TRBD1. The CDR3 has 15 residues. The J segment lost 2 bases and the V segment lost 3 bases, leaving 6 bases of the junction unmatched. The germline V gene has CDR1 KGHSH and CDR2 LQKENI. CDR3 loop: CASSPNQGQQETQYF. The DNA of the CDR3 is TGTGCCAGCTCACCCAACCAGGGACAGCAAGAGACCCAGTACTTC.

The V and J genes are TRBV5-6 and TRBJ2-5; D is unresolved. There are 13 residues in the CDR3. From germline, CDR1 is SGHDT and CDR2 YYEEEE. V gave up 4 bases and J gave up 9 bases, with 16 bases separating them. The CDR3 region has the DNA TGTGCCAGCAGCGCGACCCCAGAAAGGGCCCAGTACTTC. Translating gives CASSATPERAQYF. Full variable domain (missing parts from reference TRBV5-6 and TRBJ2-5): DAGVTQSPTHLIKTRGQQVTLRCSPKSGHDTVSWYQQALGQGPQFIFQYYEEEERQRGNFPDRFSGHQFPNYSSELNVNALLLGDSALYLCASSATPERAQYFGPGTRLLVL.

The chain is built from TRBV9 and TRBJ2-7, with TRBD1 matching 8 bases. From germline, CDR1 is SGDLS and CDR2 YYNGEE. The V gene end was trimmed by 4 bases and the J gene end by 1 base; junction bases not matched to a gene: 4. The CDR3 contains 14 residues. CDR3 nucleotides: TGTGCCAGCAGCCCGACAGGGGAGTCCTACGAGCAGTACTTC. It yields the protein CASSPTGESYEQYF.

Ten or more counts support this clone. Other DNA variants within this sample encode the same CDR3. The CDR3 is CASSPMNTEAFF. The CDR3 nucleotides read TGTGCCAGCTCACCAATGAACACTGAAGCTTTCTTT. The V and J genes are TRBV18 and TRBJ1-1; the D is unclear. Germline assignment: CDR1 KGHSH and CDR2 LQKENI. V dropped 2 bases and J dropped 0 bases, with 1 base sitting between them. The CDR3 spans 12 residues. The full variable domain, its missing parts supplied by reference TRBV18 and TRBJ1-1, is NAGVMQNPRHLVRRRGQEARLRCSPMKGHSHVYWYRQLPEEGLKFMVYLQKENIIDESGMPKERFSAEFPKEGPSILRIQQVVRGDSAAYFCASSPMNTEAFFGQGTRLTVV.

In this sample, this clone turned up a few times. The chain couples TRBV9 to TRBJ1-4; 8 bases agree with TRBD1. Germline loops: CDR1 SGDLS, CDR2 YYNGEE. The CDR3 spans 15 residues. The J segment lost 8 bases and the V segment lost 4 bases, leaving 10 bases of the junction unmatched. CDR3 nucleotide sequence: TGTGCCAGCAGCCCGGCAGGGGGCCTTGGAGAAAAACTGTTTTTT. This encodes CASSPAGGLGEKLFF.

This clone turned up a few times. The chain combines TRBV2 with TRBJ1-2, with 9 positions matching TRBD1. Trimming at V came to 5 bases and at J to 6 bases, leaving 1 base not matched to a gene. The germline V gene has CDR1 SNHLY and CDR2 FYNNEI. The CDR3 spans 12 residues. The CDR3 bases are TGTGCCAGCAGTCGACAGGGGGATGGCTACACCTTC. Translated, it gives CASSRQGDGYTF.